The rows below give T cell receptor beta chains drawn from one sample of a study of regulatory T cells in long-lasting Graves disease. MiXCR, applied by TCRdb to the multiplex PCR reads, yields one record per CDR3 protein. The sample lists 650,000 to 700,000 distinct CDR3 sequences, about 30% occurring once. The sample consisted of peripheral blood mononuclear cells (PBMCs), taken when the disease was refractory, from a patient treated with antithyroid drugs. The receptors were gathered from a female donor with Graves disease. Both conserved end residues are part of each CDR3. D genes are given only for firm matches. Expanded clones get a size class; other rows say once, few or many, or leave the size out.

j_gene,d_gene,abundance,v_gene,CDR3aa,CDR3nt
TRBJ2-1,TRBD2,NA,TRBV6-1,CASSHLGLAGGYSYNEQFF,TGTGCCAGCAGCCACTTGGGACTAGCGGGAGGGTACTCCTACAATGAGCAGTTCTTC
TRBJ2-2,NA,few,TRBV14,CASSQDILWGHIITGELFF,TGTGCCAGCAGCCAAGATATATTGTGGGGACACATTATCACCGGGGAGCTGTTTTTT
TRBJ2-6,TRBD1,few,TRBV19,CASSDRDPGANVLTF,TGTGCCAGTAGTGACAGGGATCCTGGGGCCAACGTCCTGACTTTC
TRBJ2-1,NA,NA,TRBV5-1,CASSGGFMAGKSYNEQFF,TGCGCCAGCAGCGGGGGCTTTATGGCAGGTAAATCCTACAATGAGCAGTTCTTC
TRBJ1-5,NA,NA,TRBV14,CASSQDKGKGSNQPQHF,TGTGCCAGCAGCCAAGATAAGGGGAAGGGTAGCAATCAGCCCCAGCATTTT
TRBJ2-1,TRBD2,NA,TRBV12-3/TRBV12-4,CATRGVSSYNEQFF,TGTGCCACCCGGGGGGTTAGCTCCTACAATGAGCAGTTCTTC
TRBJ2-2,NA,NA,TRBV20-1,CSARVSGKTGELFF,TGCAGTGCTAGAGTTAGCGGAAAAACCGGGGAGCTGTTTTTT
TRBJ1-4,TRBD1,many,TRBV12-3/TRBV12-4,CASSLGRGPSGTNEKLFF,TGTGCCAGCAGTTTAGGCAGGGGGCCCAGTGGGACTAATGAAAAACTGTTTTTT
TRBJ2-6,NA,NA,TRBV19,CASWIGTPSRRVLTF,TGTGCCAGCTGGATCGGGACTCCTTCCCGTAGGGTCCTGACTTTC
TRBJ1-1,NA,many,TRBV27,CASSIRGQKNTEAFF,TGTGCCAGCAGTATCCGCGGACAGAAGAACACTGAAGCTTTCTTT
TRBJ1-2,TRBD1,NA,TRBV5-1,CASSLGTGRANYGYTF,TGCGCCAGCAGCTTAGGGACAGGAAGAGCTAACTATGGCTACACCTTC
TRBJ2-6,NA,few,TRBV2,CASSPTRGDSGANVLTF,TGTGCCAGCAGCCCGACGAGAGGCGACTCTGGGGCCAACGTCCTGACTTTC
TRBJ1-4,NA,few,TRBV20-1,CSARDGGGPNEKLFF,TGCAGTGCTAGAGATGGGGGGGGACCTAATGAAAAACTGTTTTTT
TRBJ1-2,NA,many,TRBV2,CASRGYAYGYTF,TGTGCCAGCAGGGGATATGCATATGGCTACACCTTC
TRBJ1-3,NA,few,TRBV5-6,CASSLGRAGNTIYF,TGTGCCAGCAGCTTGGGTCGGGCTGGAAACACCATATATTTT
TRBJ2-2,TRBD1,few,TRBV6-1,CAGQPGQTNTGELFF,TGTGCCGGGCAACCGGGACAGACGAACACCGGGGAGCTGTTTTTT
TRBJ1-1,NA,NA,TRBV19,CASTTQAHNTEAFF,TGTGCCAGTACCACACAGGCCCATAACACTGAAGCTTTCTTT
TRBJ2-7,NA,NA,TRBV20-1,CSAIRGADEQYF,TGCAGTGCCATTAGGGGGGCAGACGAGCAGTACTTC
TRBJ2-7,NA,NA,TRBV4-1,CASSQDRGIYEQYF,TGCGCCAGCAGCCAAGACCGGGGGATCTACGAGCAGTACTTC
TRBJ2-4,NA,NA,TRBV29-1,CSGVDWRKNIQYF,TGCAGCGGGGTCGACTGGAGAAAAAACATTCAGTACTTC
TRBJ1-1,TRBD1,NA,TRBV9,CAGSGTAPNTEAFF,TGTGCCGGCAGCGGGACAGCGCCGAACACTGAAGCTTTCTTT
TRBJ1-1,NA,few,TRBV19,CASSIPRGGRMNTEAFF,TGTGCCAGTAGTATCCCCAGGGGAGGAAGGATGAACACTGAAGCTTTCTTT
TRBJ2-7,TRBD1,few,TRBV5-1,CASSLNGDRGYEQYF,TGTGCCAGCAGCTTGAACGGAGACAGGGGTTACGAGCAGTACTTC
TRBJ2-7,TRBD2,many,TRBV28,CASSFTLAELTYEQYF,TGTGCCAGCAGTTTTACGCTAGCGGAACTTACCTACGAGCAGTACTTC
TRBJ1-1,NA,NA,TRBV3-1,CASSQAGVAFF,TGTGCCAGCAGCCAAGCGGGGGTGGCTTTCTTT
TRBJ1-5,NA,many,TRBV7-3,CASSPTKGQPQHF,TGTGCCAGCAGTCCGACAAAGGGACAGCCCCAGCATTTT
TRBJ1-5,NA,NA,TRBV19,CASSIGDTYQPQHF,TGTGCCAGTAGTATTGGTGACACCTATCAGCCCCAGCATTTT
TRBJ1-4,NA,many,TRBV28,CASRTTGKLFF,TGTGCCAGCAGAACTACAGGAAAACTGTTTTTT
TRBJ1-5,NA,few,TRBV28,CASSSAVWQGNQPQHF,TGTGCCAGCAGTTCCGCCGTCTGGCAGGGCAATCAGCCCCAGCATTTT
TRBJ2-7,NA,NA,TRBV20-1,CSASPGRSWDEQYF,TGCAGTGCTAGTCCGGGGCGAAGCTGGGACGAGCAGTACTTC
TRBJ1-4,NA,few,TRBV30,CAWSVGPTNEKLFF,TGTGCCTGGAGTGTCGGACCGACTAATGAAAAACTGTTTTTT
TRBJ2-5,NA,few,TRBV20-1,CSARDHRDQETQYF,TGCAGTGCTAGAGATCACAGGGACCAAGAGACCCAGTACTTC
TRBJ1-6,TRBD1,few,TRBV20-1,CSARDRSGTGGLRDSPLHF,TGCAGTGCTAGAGATCGGTCCGGGACAGGGGGCTTAAGGGATTCACCCCTCCACTTT
TRBJ1-1,NA,few,TRBV6-5,CASSSKQGSEAFF,TGTGCCAGCAGTTCTAAACAGGGATCTGAAGCTTTCTTT
TRBJ1-6,TRBD1,NA,TRBV28,CATWDRGNSPLHF,TGTGCCACCTGGGACAGGGGAAATTCACCCCTCCACTTT
TRBJ1-1,NA,many,TRBV11-2,CASSLYVGEAFF,TGTGCCAGCAGCTTGTACGTCGGTGAAGCTTTCTTT
TRBJ2-1,NA,NA,TRBV11-3,CASSYDKGEQFF,TGTGCCAGCAGCTACGACAAGGGCGAGCAGTTCTTC
TRBJ1-6,TRBD1,NA,TRBV9,CASSVEDRVNNSPLHF,TGTGCCAGCAGCGTCGAAGACAGGGTGAATAATTCACCCCTCCACTTT
TRBJ2-7,NA,NA,TRBV6-2/TRBV6-3,CASSARTSEQYF,TGTGCCAGCAGTGCTCGGACGTCCGAGCAGTACTTC
TRBJ1-1,NA,many,TRBV2,CASSGQLNTEAFF,TGTGCCAGCAGTGGACAGTTGAACACTGAAGCTTTCTTT
TRBJ1-5,TRBD1,few,TRBV6-2/TRBV6-3,CASSYPGDRGLQPQHF,TGTGCCAGCAGTTACCCGGGGGACAGGGGGCTTCAGCCCCAGCATTTT